This passage covers 14 T cell receptor beta chains from one sample sequenced in a study of T cells in women clearing cervical HPV infection. This table comes from immunoSEQ multiplex PCR, and its TCRdb copy is limited to in-frame clones, with some not included. There are tens of thousands of clones in the sample, with 7.6% held by the top ten. The sequenced sample was blood buffy coat. Every receptor here comes from a woman aged 18 to 75 with a cervical HPV16 infection that either progressed to CIN3+ or cleared (not recorded which).

Concerning this clone itself: The read is 3 residues too short to cover the CDR3 end, so that end is filled in from the germline J gene. The chain joins TRBV29-1 to TRBJ1-2; TRBD1 is a possible D gene (6 bases). Germline loops: CDR1 SQVTM, CDR2 ANQGSEA. The CDR3 is made up of 13 amino acids. V lost 6 bases to trimming and J lost 3 bases, with 14 bases between them. CDR3 protein: CSVRGGGDYGYTF. The DNA read from the CDR3 is TGCAGCGTGAGGGGGGGCGGAGACTATGGC.

In regard to this clone: Sequencing ends 3 residues short of the CDR3 end; the germline J gene provides the rest. The genes are TRBV5-4 and TRBJ1-5, with D perhaps TRBD1 (5 bases). Germline assignment: CDR1 SGHNT and CDR2 YYREEE (reference sequence). This CDR3 is built from 15 residues. Trimming took off 0 bases at V and 5 bases at J, with 12 bases between the two ends. The CDR3 DNA, read in part, is TGTGCCAGCAGCTTGGGGGGCAGGGCGGATCAGCCC. Its protein is CASSLGGRADQP. The whole CDR3 is CASSLGGRADQPQHF.

On this clone: The read ends 3 residues shy of where the CDR3 ends; the end is completed using the germline J gene. V usage is TRBV7-2 and J usage is TRBJ2-4, with D possibly matching TRBD2 (6 bases). Germline CDR1 SGHTA, CDR2 FQGNSA. CDR3 size: 12 residues. The CDR3 bases that were read are TGTGCCAGCAGCCCCGGAGGGCGGGAT. Its translation is CASSPGGRD. The full CDR3 reads CASSPGGRDQYF.

As to this clone: The read comes to an end 3 residues before the CDR3 does, leaving the germline J gene to fill in the end. The rearrangement joins TRBV20-1 to TRBJ2-3; TRBD2 matches 15 bases. V shed 6 bases, J shed 2 bases, and the junction held 6 bases outside the gene matches. The CDR3 covers 16 residues. The germline gives CDR1 DFQATT, CDR2 SNEGSKA (reference sequence). Partial CDR3 DNA: TGCAGTGCGGCAGGACTAGCGGGAGGGGTCACAGATACG. Encoded protein: CSAAGLAGGVTDT. The whole CDR3 sequence is CSAAGLAGGVTDTQYF.

A word on this clone: The read terminates 3 residues before the CDR3 end, so the remaining end is supplied by the germline J gene. The chain links TRBV18 to TRBJ2-5, with D possibly TRBD1 on 6 matching bases. The ends were cut back, 0 bases at V and 4 bases at J, with 12 bases in the middle. The germline V gene has CDR1 KGHSH and CDR2 LQKENI. This CDR3 is built from 15 residues. The sequenced part of the CDR3 DNA is TGTGCCAGCTCACCACCGGTAACAGGGTCAGAGACC. Amino acids: CASSPPVTGSET. In full, the CDR3 reads CASSPPVTGSETQYF.

As concerns this clone: The DNA ends 3 residues before the CDR3 does, and the rest of the CDR3 is filled in from the germline J gene. V gene TRBV20-1 combines with J gene TRBJ1-1, with D maybe TRBD1 (5 bases). V dropped 3 bases and J dropped 7 bases, with 15 bases sitting between them. CDR1 DFQATT and CDR2 SNEGSKA come from the germline V gene (reference sequence). The CDR3 covers 13 residues. Here the CDR3 reads CSARGGVHIEAFF. CDR3 DNA (partial): TGCAGTGCTAGGGGGGGAGTACACATTGAA.

As to this clone: The read ends 3 residues shy of where the CDR3 ends; the end is completed using the germline J gene. The J gene is TRBJ2-7, the V gene TRBV28, with a possible D match to TRBD2 (6 bases). The V end was cut by 3 bases, the J end by 0 bases, with 6 bases between. The germline CDR1 and CDR2 sequences are MDHEN and SYDVKM. There are 13 residues in the CDR3. The DNA read from the CDR3 is TGTGCCAGCAGTTTGGAGGGCTCCTACGAG. This gives the protein CASSLEGSYE. The CDR3 as a whole reads CASSLEGSYEQYF.

As for this clone: The read terminates 3 residues ahead of where the CDR3 ends, so the germline J gene completes it. The chain joins TRBV7-9 to TRBJ1-2; TRBD1 is a possible D gene (5 bases). There are 13 residues in the CDR3. Per germline, CDR1 SEHNR and CDR2 FQNEAQ (reference sequence). The covered CDR3 bases are TGTGCCAGCACCGAGACGGAAGGGGATCGC. It translates to CASTETEGDR. In full, the CDR3 is CASTETEGDRYTF.

Worth noting for this clone: The read stops 3 residues short of the end of the CDR3; the missing end is completed from the germline J gene. The chain is built from TRBV7-9 and TRBJ1-2, with D perhaps matching TRBD1 (5 bases). Germline lookup yields CDR1 SEHNR and CDR2 FQNEAQ (reference sequence). V was trimmed by 2 bases and J by 7 bases, leaving 17 bases between them. The CDR3 loop spans 15 amino acids. The DNA read from the CDR3 is TGTGCCAGCAGCTTAAGCCAGGGAGGGGTATCTGGC. Its translation: CASSLSQGGVSG. The whole CDR3 sequence reads CASSLSQGGVSGYTF.

CDR3 bases read: TGTGCCAGCAGTTACCGGGACAGGGTTTGGGACGAG. It specifies CASSYRDRVWDE. The whole CDR3 sequence is CASSYRDRVWDEQYF. This chain connects TRBV6-2 or TRBV6-3 to TRBJ2-7; 9 bases align to TRBD1. The CDR3 goes on 3 residues after the read ends, and that part is filled in from the germline J gene. The CDR3 runs to 15 residues. CDR1 is MNHEY, CDR2 SVGEGT, per germline. The J segment lost 5 bases and the V segment lost 2 bases, leaving 7 bases of the junction unmatched.

For this clone: Coverage ceases 3 residues before the CDR3 finishes, and the germline J gene fills in the end. The rearrangement joins TRBV19 to TRBJ2-1; a weak D match, TRBD1 (5 bases). Trimming took off 1 base at V and 1 base at J, with 17 bases between the two ends. Germline V gene sequence: CDR1 LNHDA, CDR2 SQIVND (reference sequence). The CDR3 has 18 residues. The part of the CDR3 DNA that was read is TGTGCCAGTAGTATAGTCCTCACAGGTAGGGGTTCCTACAATGAG. Translating gives CASSIVLTGRGSYNE. The CDR3 as a whole reads CASSIVLTGRGSYNEQFF.

In the case of this clone: Read sequence stops 3 residues before the CDR3 end, and the germline J gene provides the missing end. The chain recombines TRBV7-8 with TRBJ1-1; no clear D gene. The CDR3 sequence is 13 residues long. Looked up from germline, CDR1 is SGHVS and CDR2 is FQNEAQ. V was cut by 5 bases and J by 2 bases, with 9 bases left in between. This CDR3 is CASSPTINTEAFF. The sequenced part of the CDR3 DNA is TGTGCCAGCAGCCCTACGATTAACACTGAA.

As concerns this clone: The CDR3 end lies 3 residues beyond the end of the read and is filled in from the germline J gene. The chain links TRBV4-1 to TRBJ2-7; 8 nucleotides line up with TRBD1. Germline lookup yields CDR1 MGHRA and CDR2 YSYEKL. With V trimmed by 2 bases and J by 4 bases, 10 bases remained unmatched. The CDR3 is 16 amino acids. CDR3 DNA, as far as it was read: TGCGCCAGCAGCCAAAAAGAACCAGGGGGCCCATACGAG. It translates to CASSQKEPGGPYE. The whole CDR3 sequence is CASSQKEPGGPYEQYF.

About this clone itself: From the germline J gene comes the end of the CDR3, since the read stops 3 residues before it. The V and J genes are TRBV28 and TRBJ1-1, with 7 bases that match TRBD1. CDR3 size: 13 residues. CDR1 and CDR2 (germline): MDHEN, SYDVKM. CDR3: CASSPIQGSQAFF. The CDR3 DNA, read in part, is TGTGCCAGCAGTCCAATACAGGGGAGCCAA.